This T cell receptor beta chain was observed in a study of cytomegalovirus exposure and HLA in healthy donors. Germline CDR1 is MGHDK and CDR2 is SYGVNS. Trimming took off 6 bases at V and 2 bases at J, with 14 bases between the two ends. This CDR3 has 15 amino acids. The method was immunoSEQ multiplex PCR; TCRdb's version includes in-frame clones alone and lacks a portion of them. In the table there are under 250,000 clones, over 80% of which are singletons. This TCR came from a woman aged 18-35 years in good health and CMV-seronegative. Sequencing was carried out using PBMCs. The genes are TRBV25-1 and TRBJ1-5; D is ambiguous. The CDR3 protein is CASSEGGSRNQPQHF. The DNA for the CDR3 is TGTGCCAGCAGCGAGGGAGGGAGTCGCAATCAGCCCCAGCATTTT. The full variable domain, with the rest looked up from reference TRBV25-1 and TRBJ1-5, is EADIYQTPRYLVIGTGKKITLECSQTMGHDKMYWYQQDPGMELHLIHYSYGVNSTEKGDLSSESTVSRIRTEHFPLTLESARPSHTSQYLCASSEGGSRNQPQHFGDGTRLSIL.